A few counts support the clone carrying this T cell receptor (beta chain). Its antigen is undetermined. These data come from a study of CD8 T cells in ankylosing spondylitis. General study findings and limits: Clones tied to disease were said to be significantly enriched in matched ankylosing spondylitis synovial fluid. In reactive arthritis synovial fluid and blood, some motif variants had been reported before. Among TCR beta sequences, a motif of eight highly homologous variants appeared characteristic of ankylosing spondylitis blood. Disease-linked clones bore a CD8+ phenotype and were relatively rare in peripheral blood.

A quantitative 5'-RACE method, one with molecular barcodes, was used to make TCR beta libraries. TCRdb recomputed calls from the 5' RACE reads with MiXCR, one row per CDR3 protein. Of some 840,000 distinct CDR3 sequences in the sample, about 11% were seen once. V was cut by 4 bases and J by 0 bases, with 10 bases left in between. Germline V gene lookup returns CDR1 ENHRY and CDR2 SYGVKD. This CDR3 has 15 residues. The clonotype comes from a male donor with ankylosing spondylitis. V usage is TRBV10-3 and J usage is TRBJ1-3, with TRBD1 as a possible D gene (6 bases). Sequenced: blood, either unsorted or a sorted T cell fraction (not recorded which). The CDR3 reads CAISGPQGSGNTIYF. The CDR3 bases are TGTGCCATCAGTGGCCCACAGGGCTCTGGAAACACCATATATTTT.